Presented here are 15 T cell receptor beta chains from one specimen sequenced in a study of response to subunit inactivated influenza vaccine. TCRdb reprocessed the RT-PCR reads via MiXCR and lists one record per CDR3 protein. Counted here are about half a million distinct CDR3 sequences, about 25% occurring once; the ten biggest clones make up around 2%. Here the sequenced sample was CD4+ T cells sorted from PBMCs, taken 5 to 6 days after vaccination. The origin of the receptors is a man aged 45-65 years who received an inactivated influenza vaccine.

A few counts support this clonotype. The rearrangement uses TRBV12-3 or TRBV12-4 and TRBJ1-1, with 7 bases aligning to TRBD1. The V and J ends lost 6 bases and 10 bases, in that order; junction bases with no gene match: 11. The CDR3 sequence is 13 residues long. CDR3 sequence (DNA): TGTGCCAGCAGCGCCGACAGGGTTGGTCGAGCTTTCTTT. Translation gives CASSADRVGRAFF.

The CDR3 loop reads CASSSNPGGGYEQFF. CDR3 sequence (DNA): TGTGCCAGCAGCTCAAATCCGGGAGGGGGATATGAGCAGTTCTTC. The genes are TRBV11-2 and TRBJ2-1; 8 bases fit TRBD2. The CDR3 is 15 amino acids. Trimming removed 4 bases from V and 8 bases from J; junction bases left unmatched: 10. Germline CDR1 SGHAT, CDR2 FQNNGV.

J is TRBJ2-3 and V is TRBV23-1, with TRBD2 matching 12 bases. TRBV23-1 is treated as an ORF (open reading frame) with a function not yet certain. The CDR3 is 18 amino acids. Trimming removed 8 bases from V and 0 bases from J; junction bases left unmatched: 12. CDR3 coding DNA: TGCGCCAGCGAGGGGATCGGGACTAGCGGGCCTAGCACAGATACGCAGTATTTT. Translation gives CASEGIGTSGPSTDTQYF.

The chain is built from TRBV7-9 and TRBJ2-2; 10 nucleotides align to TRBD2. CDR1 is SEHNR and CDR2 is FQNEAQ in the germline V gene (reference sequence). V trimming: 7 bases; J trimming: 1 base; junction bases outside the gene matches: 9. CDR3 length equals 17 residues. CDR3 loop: CASTEGLAVKNTGELFF. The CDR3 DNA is TGTGCCAGCACCGAAGGACTAGCGGTAAAGAACACCGGGGAGCTGTTTTTT. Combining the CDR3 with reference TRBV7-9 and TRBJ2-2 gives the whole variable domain DTGVSQNPRHKITKRGQNVTFRCDPISEHNRLYWYRQTLGQGPEFLTYFQNEAQLEKSRLLSDRFSAERPKGSFSTLEIQRTEQGDSAMYLCASTEGLAVKNTGELFFGEGSRLTVL.

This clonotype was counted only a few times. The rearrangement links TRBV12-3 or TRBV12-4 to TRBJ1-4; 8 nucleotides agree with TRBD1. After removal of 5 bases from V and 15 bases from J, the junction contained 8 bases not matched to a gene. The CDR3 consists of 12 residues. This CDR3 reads CASSLQGGRVFF. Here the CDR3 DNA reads TGTGCCAGCAGTCTACAGGGGGGCCGTGTGTTTTTT.

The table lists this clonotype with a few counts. The CDR3: CASSQDWGLNTGELFF. In DNA form, the CDR3 reads TGCGCCAGCAGCCAAGATTGGGGCCTGAACACCGGGGAGCTGTTTTTT. The chain uses TRBV4-3 and TRBJ2-2, with D perhaps TRBD1 (5 bases). Germline V gene lookup returns CDR1 LGHNA and CDR2 YSLEER. V shed 0 bases and J shed 1 base, with 9 bases lying between them. The CDR3 totals 16 residues.

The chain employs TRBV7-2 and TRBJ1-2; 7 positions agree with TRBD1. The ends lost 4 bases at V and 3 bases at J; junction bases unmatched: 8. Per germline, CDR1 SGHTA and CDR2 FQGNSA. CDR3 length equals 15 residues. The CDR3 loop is CASSSRGGYYYGYTF. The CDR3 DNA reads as TGTGCCAGCAGCTCTAGAGGGGGCTACTACTATGGCTACACCTTC.

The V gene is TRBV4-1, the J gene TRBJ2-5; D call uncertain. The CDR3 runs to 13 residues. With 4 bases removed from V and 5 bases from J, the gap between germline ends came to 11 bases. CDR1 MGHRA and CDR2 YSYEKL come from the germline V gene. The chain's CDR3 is CASSPNWAETQYF. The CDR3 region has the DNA TGCGCCAGCAGCCCAAACTGGGCGGAGACCCAGTACTTC.

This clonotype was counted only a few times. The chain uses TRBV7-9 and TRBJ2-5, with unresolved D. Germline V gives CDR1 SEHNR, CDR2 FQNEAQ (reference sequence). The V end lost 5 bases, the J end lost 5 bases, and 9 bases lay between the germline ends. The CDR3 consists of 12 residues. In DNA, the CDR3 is TGTGCCAGCAGCCAATCCGGGGAGACCCAGTACTTC. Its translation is CASSQSGETQYF.

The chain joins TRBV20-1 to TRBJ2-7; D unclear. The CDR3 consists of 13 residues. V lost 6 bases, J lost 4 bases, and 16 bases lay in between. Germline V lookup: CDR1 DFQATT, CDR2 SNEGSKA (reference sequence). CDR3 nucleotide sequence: TGCAGTGCAAACGGTGAAAGGGATTACGAGCAGTACTTC. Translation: CSANGERDYEQYF.

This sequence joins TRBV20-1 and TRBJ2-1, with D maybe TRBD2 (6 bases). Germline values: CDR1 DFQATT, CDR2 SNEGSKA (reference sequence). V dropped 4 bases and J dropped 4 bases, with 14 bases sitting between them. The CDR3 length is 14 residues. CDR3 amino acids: CSANAGTAYNEQFF. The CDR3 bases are TGCAGTGCTAACGCGGGGACGGCGTACAATGAGCAGTTCTTC.

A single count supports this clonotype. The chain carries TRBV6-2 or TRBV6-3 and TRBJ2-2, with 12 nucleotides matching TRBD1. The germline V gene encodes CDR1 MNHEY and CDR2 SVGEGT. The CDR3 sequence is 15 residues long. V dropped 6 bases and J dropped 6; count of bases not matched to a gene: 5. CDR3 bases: TGTGCCAGCAGGAGGGACAGGGGGCGTTCCGGGGAGCTGTTTTTT. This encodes CASRRDRGRSGELFF.

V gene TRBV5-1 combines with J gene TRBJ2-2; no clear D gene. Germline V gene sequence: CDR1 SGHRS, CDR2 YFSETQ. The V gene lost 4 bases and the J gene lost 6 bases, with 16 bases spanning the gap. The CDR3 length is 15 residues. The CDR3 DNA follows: TGCGCCAGCAGCCAGGATCCGACCTCGCCCGGGGAGCTGTTTTTT. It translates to CASSQDPTSPGELFF.

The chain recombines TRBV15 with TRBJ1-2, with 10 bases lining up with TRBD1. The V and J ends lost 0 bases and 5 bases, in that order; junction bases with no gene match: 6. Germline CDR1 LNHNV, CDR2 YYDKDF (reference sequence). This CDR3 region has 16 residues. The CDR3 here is CATSRDRTGGVYGYTF. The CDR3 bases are TGTGCCACCAGCAGAGATAGGACAGGGGGTGTTTATGGCTACACCTTC.

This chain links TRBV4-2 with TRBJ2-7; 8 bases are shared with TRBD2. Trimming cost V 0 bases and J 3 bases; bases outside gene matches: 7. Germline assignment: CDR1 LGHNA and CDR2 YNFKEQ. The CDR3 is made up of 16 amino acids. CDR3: CASSQDSSGFFYEQYF. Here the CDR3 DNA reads TGTGCCAGCAGCCAAGATTCTAGCGGGTTTTTCTACGAGCAGTACTTC.